This record looks at one T cell receptor (beta chain) sequence and its context. Its target is not known. This entry comes from a study of cytomegalovirus exposure and HLA in healthy donors. On the study more broadly: HLA-typed donors were the source of approximately 80 million unique TCRs held in an early data release.

General study points: Trimming of TCR beta V- and J-genes showed a link, identified in a later analysis, to a missense DCLRE1C variant. The study carried out a later analysis of TCR beta sequences. It associated some 17,000 of them with specific HLA alleles at a false discovery rate of 0.05. A later analysis found most CMV-associated TCR beta chains apparently HLA-restricted.

The PCR contained 60 Vbeta and 13 Jbeta primers. Repertoires were generated with immunoSEQ multiplex PCR, while TCRdb's copy carries only in-frame clones and drops some. The sample holds around 140,000 clones, approximately 65% seen once. This receptor was identified in a woman aged 55-70 years in good health and CMV-seronegative. Sequenced input: PBMCs.

CDR3 in DNA: TGTGCCAGCAGCTTAGTGGGGGGGGTCAGAAGGGGCTACACCTTC. Its protein product is CASSLVGGVRRGYTF. The rearrangement uses TRBV7-8 and TRBJ1-2; D is possibly TRBD1 (5 bases). V was shortened by 1 base and J by 8 bases, with 17 bases between the two germline ends. The CDR3 consists of 15 residues. Germline CDR1 reads SGHVS; CDR2 reads FQNEAQ. Full variable domain (remainder filled in from reference TRBV7-8 and TRBJ1-2): GAGVSQSPRYKVAKRGQDVALRCDPISGHVSLFWYQQALGQGPEFLTYFQNEAQLDKSGLPSDRFFAERPEGSVSTLKIQRTQQEDSAVYLCASSLVGGVRRGYTFGSGTRLTVV.